This passage covers 18 T cell receptor beta chains from one sample sequenced in a study of vaccination and CD4 T cells after COVID-19. For these TCRs, the target antigens are not known. Treatment of the sample: roughly ten-day PBMC culture with coronavirus spike peptide pools or control peptides (ViraFEST assay). Scientists ran DNA taken from cultured CD4+ T cells through the Oncomine TCR Beta short-read assay for sequencing. From the PCR reads, TCRdb called clonotypes with MiXCR, one entry per CDR3 protein. The data show about 14,000 distinct CDR3 sequences, approximately 60% seen once. Sequenced material: CD4+ T cells from blood, cultured in vitro. These TCRs come from a human donor who had recovered from COVID-19.

The genes are TRBV27 and TRBJ2-7; 7 bases line up with TRBD1. The CDR3 runs 13 residues. The junction had 2 bases not matched to a gene; V was cut back by 5 bases and J by 1 base. Germline V lookup: CDR1 MNHEY, CDR2 SMNVEV (reference sequence). The CDR3 region is CASSVQGSYEQYF. CDR3 DNA sequence: TGTGCCAGCAGTGTACAGGGGTCCTACGAGCAGTACTTC.

This clonotype showed up just a few times. This chain joins TRBV28 and TRBJ2-3, with D perhaps matching TRBD1 or TRBD2 (6 bases each). The CDR3 runs 12 residues. V lost 7 bases and J 5 bases, leaving 10 bases between the germline ends. CDR1 is MDHEN and CDR2 is SYDVKM in the germline V gene. The CDR3 DNA reads TGTGCCAGCAATGGGGGGCGAGATACGCAGTATTTT. Its protein product is CASNGGRDTQYF.

The rearrangement links TRBV6-1 to TRBJ2-2; D may be TRBD1 (5 bases). The CDR3 is made up of 13 amino acids. V lost 1 base and J lost 6, with 6 bases in between. Germline CDR1 and CDR2: MNHNS and SASEGT. The CDR3 DNA is TGTGCCAGCAGTGAAGAAGGGGCCGGGGAGCTGTTTTTT. Encoded protein: CASSEEGAGELFF.

The chain has TRBV6-1 and TRBJ1-2; 7 bases are shared with TRBD1. After removal of 6 bases from V and 3 bases from J, the junction contained 4 bases not matched to a gene. The germline gives CDR1 MNHNS, CDR2 SASEGT. The CDR3 runs 13 residues. DNA for the CDR3: TGTGCCAGCAGCCCTGGGACAGACTATGGCTACACCTTC. Its protein product is CASSPGTDYGYTF.

J is TRBJ2-3 and V is TRBV7-2, with TRBD2 matching over 8 bases. Trimming removed 2 bases from V and 4 bases from J; junction bases left unmatched: 5. Germline CDR1 and CDR2: SGHTA and FQGNSA. The CDR3 has 15 amino acids. As DNA, the CDR3 is TGTGCCAGCAGCTTACAAGCGGGAGATTCAGATACGCAGTATTTT. Its protein product is CASSLQAGDSDTQYF.

The chain couples TRBV5-4 to TRBJ1-1; D is undetermined. Looked up from germline, CDR1 is SGHNT and CDR2 is YYREEE (reference sequence). V lost 3 bases and J lost 3, with 3 bases in between. The CDR3 totals 11 residues. Here the CDR3 DNA reads TGTGCCAGCAGCTGGGACACTGAAGCTTTCTTT. It encodes CASSWDTEAFF.

This clonotype was seen a handful of times. V and J are TRBV6-1 and TRBJ2-7; 8 bases are a match to TRBD2. This CDR3 has 12 amino acids. V shed 3 bases, J shed 6 bases, and the junction held 1 base outside the gene matches. Germline loops: CDR1 MNHNS, CDR2 SASEGT. Here the CDR3 reads CASSDGGGEQYF. The CDR3 DNA reads TGTGCCAGCAGTGACGGGGGGGGCGAGCAGTACTTC.

The J gene is TRBJ2-2, the V gene TRBV10-3; D is ambiguous. CDR3 length equals 13 residues. The germline V gene has CDR1 ENHRY and CDR2 SYGVKD. V was clipped by 3 bases and J by 6 bases, with 8 bases between them. CDR3 coding DNA: TGTGCCATCAGTGAAACCGGGTCCGGGGAGCTGTTTTTT. Amino acid sequence: CAISETGSGELFF.

The rearrangement uses TRBV7-8 and TRBJ1-5, with D tentatively TRBD1 (6 bases). The CDR3 extends over 16 amino acids. Germline V gene data show CDR1 as SGHVS and CDR2 as FQNEAQ. V lost 5 bases to trimming and J lost 7 bases, with 21 bases between them. The DNA for the CDR3 is TGTGCCAGCAGCCTTAGATCCCGACAGGCCGGCCAGCCCCAGCATTTT. This sequence encodes CASSLRSRQAGQPQHF.

This clonotype occurred once. This rearrangement joins TRBV6-1 to TRBJ1-1; D remains ambiguous. The CDR3 has 13 amino acids. Deletions cut 6 bases from V and 1 base from J, with 9 bases between. In germline, CDR1 is MNHNS, CDR2 SASEGT. The CDR3 coding sequence is TGTGCCAGCAGCGGAGGAGCGAACACTGAAGCTTTCTTT. Amino acids: CASSGGANTEAFF.

The gene calls are TRBV7-9 and TRBJ1-6; weak D call: TRBD1 (5 bases). This CDR3 has 14 residues. Germline loops: CDR1 SEHNR, CDR2 FQNEAQ (reference sequence). Trimming took off 5 bases at V and 6 bases at J, with 11 bases between the two ends. The CDR3: CASSTRVLNSPLHF. In DNA form, the CDR3 reads TGTGCCAGCAGCACCAGGGTTCTTAATTCACCCCTCCACTTT. The full variable domain, completed using reference TRBV7-9 and TRBJ1-6, is DTGVSQNPRHKITKRGQNVTFRCDPISEHNRLYWYRQTLGQGPEFLTYFQNEAQLEKSRLLSDRFSAERPKGSFSTLEIQRTEQGDSAMYLCASSTRVLNSPLHFGNGTRLTVT.

The chain links TRBV6-2 or TRBV6-3 to TRBJ1-5; D remains unclear. V was clipped by 9 bases and J by 6 bases, with 12 bases between them. The CDR3 is 12 amino acids. The germline V gene has CDR1 MNHEY and CDR2 SVGEGT. Here the CDR3 reads CASRRVSQPQHF. In DNA form, the CDR3 reads TGTGCCAGTCGTCGGGTCAGTCAGCCCCAGCATTTT.

This clonotype has more than one count but fewer than ten. The chain links TRBV20-1 to TRBJ2-5; possibly TRBD2 for D (6 bases). Trimming left V 8 bases short and J 2 bases short, with 12 bases between. This CDR3 has 12 residues. CDR1 and CDR2 (germline): DFQATT, SNEGSKA (reference sequence). For the CDR3, the DNA is TGCAGTACCAGGACTAAACAAGAGACCCAGTACTTC. It encodes CSTRTKQETQYF.

This rearrangement joins TRBV5-4 to TRBJ2-5, with TRBD2 identical over 7 bases. The CDR3 has 14 residues. The V and J ends lost 5 bases and 5 bases, in that order; junction bases with no gene match: 9. The germline V gene has CDR1 SGHNT and CDR2 YYREEE (reference sequence). CDR3 amino acids: CASSRAQRGETQYF. CDR3 DNA: TGTGCCAGCAGTCGGGCGCAGCGGGGCGAGACCCAGTACTTC.

In its sample, this clonotype was seen a few times. The rearrangement links TRBV2 to TRBJ2-2; 11 bases are shared with TRBD2. Germline CDR1 and CDR2: SNHLY and FYNNEI. The CDR3 runs 16 residues. Trimming at V came to 7 bases and at J to 4 bases, leaving 8 bases not matched to a gene. CDR3 in DNA: TGTGCCAGCAAGGCTAGCGGGAGGTCAGGCACCGGGGAGCTGTTTTTT. This codes for CASKASGRSGTGELFF.

DNA for the CDR3: TGTGCCAGCAGGCAGGGTAGCTACTATGGCTACACCTTC. Its protein product is CASRQGSYYGYTF. This chain uses TRBV2 with TRBJ1-2, with D possibly being TRBD1 (5 bases). The CDR3 runs to 13 residues. CDR1 and CDR2 (germline): SNHLY, FYNNEI. Trimming removed 6 bases from V and 3 bases from J, with 11 bases in between.

The chain links TRBV7-8 to TRBJ2-3, with D unresolved. Germline assignment: CDR1 SGHVS and CDR2 FQNEAQ. This CDR3 comprises 15 residues. V was pared by 4 bases and J by 0 bases, with 11 bases between. The chain's CDR3 is CASSSPGSSTDTQYF. The CDR3 DNA reads as TGTGCCAGCAGCTCCCCTGGTTCGAGCACAGATACGCAGTATTTT.

V and J are TRBV19 and TRBJ2-2; 10 bases are shared with TRBD1. This CDR3 is 15 amino acids long. V gave up 4 bases and J gave up 5 bases; unmatched junction bases: 4. CDR1 and CDR2 (germline): LNHDA, SQIVND (reference sequence). This chain's CDR3 is CASSTTGGLTGELFF. For the CDR3, the DNA is TGTGCCAGTAGTACGACAGGGGGCTTAACCGGGGAGCTGTTTTTT.